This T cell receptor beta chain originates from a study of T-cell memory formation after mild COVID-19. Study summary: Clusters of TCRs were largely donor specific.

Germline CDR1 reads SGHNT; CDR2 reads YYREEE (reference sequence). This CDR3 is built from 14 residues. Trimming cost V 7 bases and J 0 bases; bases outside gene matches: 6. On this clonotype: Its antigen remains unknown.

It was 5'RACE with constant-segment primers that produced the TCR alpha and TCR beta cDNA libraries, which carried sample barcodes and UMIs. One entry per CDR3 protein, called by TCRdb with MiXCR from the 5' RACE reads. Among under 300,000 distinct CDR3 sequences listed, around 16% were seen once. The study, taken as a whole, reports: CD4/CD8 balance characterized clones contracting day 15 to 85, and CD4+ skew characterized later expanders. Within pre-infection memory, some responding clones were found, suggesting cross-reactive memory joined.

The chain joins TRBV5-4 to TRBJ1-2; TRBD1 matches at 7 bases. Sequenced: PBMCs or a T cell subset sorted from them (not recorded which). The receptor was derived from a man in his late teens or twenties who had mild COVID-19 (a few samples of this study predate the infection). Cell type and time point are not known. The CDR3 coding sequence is TGTGCCAGCGGCCGGGACAGAGCTAACTATGGCTACACCTTC. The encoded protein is CASGRDRANYGYTF.